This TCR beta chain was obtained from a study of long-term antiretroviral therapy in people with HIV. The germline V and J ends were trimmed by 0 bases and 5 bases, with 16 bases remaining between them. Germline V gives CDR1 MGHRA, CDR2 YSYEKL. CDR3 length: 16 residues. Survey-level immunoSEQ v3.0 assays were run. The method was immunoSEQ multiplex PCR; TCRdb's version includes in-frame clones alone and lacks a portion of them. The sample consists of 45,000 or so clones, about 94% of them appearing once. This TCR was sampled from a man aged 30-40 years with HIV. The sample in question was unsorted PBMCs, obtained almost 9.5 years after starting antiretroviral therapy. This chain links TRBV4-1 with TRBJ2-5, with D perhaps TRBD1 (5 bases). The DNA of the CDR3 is TGCGCCAGCAGCCAAGAGGGGCACCCGTCGGTGGAGACCCAGTACTTC. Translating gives CASSQEGHPSVETQYF.